This T cell receptor (beta chain) was sequenced for a study of T cell repertoires in Merkel cell carcinoma (dated 2019 in TCRdb). A note on the overall study: Patients with prior intralesional immunotherapy or systemic immune checkpoint blockade before the biopsy were excluded. MCPyV-specific clonotypes were first defined by tetramer sorting, cloning and paired TCR sequencing of expanded tumor-infiltrating lymphocytes. Inclusion required a diagnosis of MCPyV-positive Merkel cell carcinoma and successful in vitro expansion of tumor-infiltrating lymphocytes. Overall study outcomes, separate from this receptor: No normal tissue biopsies were studied.

TRB CDR3 sequencing and data processing of tumor genomic DNA were performed with the immunoSEQ assay. TCRdb re-hosts the immuneACCESS table, in-frame sequences only. Its copies lack some clones; in the studies checked, an unresolved V gene accounts for under half of them, and the cause for the rest is not known. Counted in this sample were more than 12,000 clones; around four fifths of them appeared once. The ten largest make up approximately 17% of the sample. Biopsy-confirmed MCPyV-positive Merkel cell carcinoma was present in the study subjects, and positive serum antibodies to T-antigen were found in every subject. More than five adjacent 10-micron frozen tumor sections were used for genomic DNA extraction without cell sorting or culture. About 5 x 5 x 5 mm of tumor biopsy tissue was frozen in optimal cutting temperature compound. In the frozen biopsy, scout sections stained with hematoxylin and eosin confirmed abundant Merkel cell carcinoma and infiltrating cells.

Points on this clone: Its binding antigen is unknown. Per-base quality was not reported, and no clone a single base away is much larger than it.

CDR1 is given as ENHRY and CDR2 as SYGVKD, both from the germline V gene. The CDR3 covers 18 residues, taking in both the cysteine and the phenylalanine. The sequence is cut down to CDR3 DNA, 54 bases in frame from base 1. V is trimmed back by 3 bases and J by 4 bases, and the junction contains 11 bases that no gene match accounts for. This receptor was identified in an adult with Merkel cell carcinoma. The chain was built from TRBV10-3 and TRBJ2-6; TRBD1 agrees with 8 junctional bases. The specimen sequenced was tumor tissue. The DNA sequence reads TGTGCCATCAGTGACTCCTCCCAGGGGGCGAGGGGGGCCAACGTCCTGACTTTC. Its translation is CAISDSSQGARGANVLTF.